This T cell receptor (beta chain) was obtained from a study of T cell repertoires in aging, cancer and after chemotherapy. A mixed TRB-A/B primer pool amplified rearranged TRB by multiplex touch-down PCR. Via MiXCR, TCRdb re-called the multiplex PCR reads, giving one row per CDR3 protein. Of some 8,900 distinct CDR3 sequences in the sample, more than 25% are singletons; the top ten hold approximately 2.6%. Amplification of TCR beta used genomic DNA extracted from peripheral blood. CDR3 length: 12 amino acids. Germline V gene data show CDR1 as DFQATT and CDR2 as SNEGSKA (reference sequence). V was cut by 3 bases and J by 8 bases, with 14 bases left in between.

The chain combines TRBV20-1 with TRBJ2-7; D perhaps matches TRBD1 (5 bases). Sequences were obtained from blood. This receptor was taken from a human donor in good health. The CDR3 here is CSASPGSSQQYF. The CDR3 nucleotides read TGCAGTGCTAGCCCAGGGTCTAGTCAGCAGTACTTC.